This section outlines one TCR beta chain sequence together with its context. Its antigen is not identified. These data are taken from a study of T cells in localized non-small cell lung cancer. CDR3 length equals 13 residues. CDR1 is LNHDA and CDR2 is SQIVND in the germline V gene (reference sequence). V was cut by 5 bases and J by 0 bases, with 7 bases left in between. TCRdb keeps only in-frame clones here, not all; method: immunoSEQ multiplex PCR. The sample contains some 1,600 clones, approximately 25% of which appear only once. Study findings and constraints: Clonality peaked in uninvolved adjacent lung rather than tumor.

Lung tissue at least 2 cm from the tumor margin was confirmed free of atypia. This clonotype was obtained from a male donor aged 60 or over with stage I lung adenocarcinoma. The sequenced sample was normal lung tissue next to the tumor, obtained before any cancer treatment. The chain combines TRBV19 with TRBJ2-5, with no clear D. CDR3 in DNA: TGTGCCAGTAGTCGGCGGAACCAAGAGACCCAGTACTTC. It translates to CASSRRNQETQYF.